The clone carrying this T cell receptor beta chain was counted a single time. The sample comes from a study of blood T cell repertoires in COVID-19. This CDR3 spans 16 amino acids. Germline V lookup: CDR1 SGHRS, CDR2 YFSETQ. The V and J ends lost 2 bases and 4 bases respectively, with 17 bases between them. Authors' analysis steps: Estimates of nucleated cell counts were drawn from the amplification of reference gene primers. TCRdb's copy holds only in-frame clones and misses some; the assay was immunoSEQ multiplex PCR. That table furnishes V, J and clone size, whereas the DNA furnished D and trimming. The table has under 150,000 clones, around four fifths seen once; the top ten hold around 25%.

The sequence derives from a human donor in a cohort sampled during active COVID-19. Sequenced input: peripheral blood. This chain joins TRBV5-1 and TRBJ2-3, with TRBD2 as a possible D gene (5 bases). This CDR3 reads CASSLGRRGSADTQYF. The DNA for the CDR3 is TGCGCCAGCAGCTTAGGCCGTCGAGGGAGCGCAGATACGCAGTATTTT.